Each of the 29 T cell receptor beta chains below was sequenced from the same sample in a study of persistence of HIV-infected CD4 T cells (dated by TCRdb to about 2020). The immunoSEQ hsTCRB assay version 4 in survey mode was used to sequence TCRbeta repertoires from genomic DNA. As stored in TCRdb, this immuneACCESS dataset retains in-frame rearrangements with V and J assigned. A fraction of the clones does not appear; measured against another copy, unresolved V genes explain less than half of the discrepancy, and the remainder lacks a known reason. The sample records 37,000 or so clones, approximately 80% of which are singletons. The ten largest clones add up to around 1.5% of the sample. The treatment or condition label corresponds to: suppressive antiretroviral therapy. Lysates of CMV-infected fibroblasts were used at approximately 10 ug/mL for cell stimulation. Memory populations depleted of antigen-responding cells were obtained by sorting nonresponding CD40L-negative CD69-negative CD45RO-high memory CD4+ T cells.

No antigen is known for these receptors. Sequences were derived from CD4+ T cells sorted from PBMCs after approximately 19-hour stimulation, sampled from a patient who received antiretroviral therapy. Sample cell subset or site, as interpreted from the label and publication: CD40L-CD69- CD45RO-high memory CD4 T cells not responding to CMV lysate. These receptor sequences come from an adult man with HIV who was CMV-seropositive.

V usage is TRBV25-1 and J usage is TRBJ1-3; no reliable D call. V was clipped by 6 bases and J by 2 bases, with 8 bases between them. The CDR3 consists of 13 residues. The germline V gene encodes CDR1 MGHDK and CDR2 SYGVNS. The CDR3 coding sequence is TGTGCCAGCAGCTCGGGCCCTGGAAACACCATATATTTT. Translated: CASSSGPGNTIYF.

The chain employs TRBV5-1 and TRBJ1-1; maybe TRBD1 (6 bases). Deletions cut 0 bases from V and 1 base from J, with 10 bases between. This CDR3 has 15 amino acids. CDR1 is SGHRS and CDR2 is YFSETQ in the germline V gene. The CDR3 protein is CASSLERTANTEAFF. The CDR3 region has the DNA TGCGCCAGCAGCTTGGAGAGGACAGCGAACACTGAAGCTTTCTTT.

The rearrangement joins TRBV2 to TRBJ1-2; D ambiguous. V dropped 8 bases and J dropped 3 bases, with 16 bases sitting between them. Germline-derived CDR1 and CDR2 are SNHLY and FYNNEI. This CDR3 is 14 amino acids long. The CDR3 sequence: CASSLNGPDYGYTF. In DNA, the CDR3 is TGTGCCAGCTCACTAAACGGTCCCGACTATGGCTACACCTTC.

The chain combines TRBV2 with TRBJ1-1; 7 nucleotides align to TRBD1. The junction had 6 bases not matched to a gene; V was cut back by 5 bases and J by 0 bases. Germline loops: CDR1 SNHLY, CDR2 FYNNEI. The CDR3 contains 15 residues. The CDR3 loop is CASSPRTGLNTEAFF. The CDR3 coding sequence is TGTGCCAGCAGTCCTAGGACAGGACTGAACACTGAAGCTTTCTTT.

The J gene is TRBJ1-3, the V gene TRBV6-5, with D possibly matching TRBD1 (5 bases). Between the trimmed V and J ends, which lost 7 bases and 4 bases, there was a span of 17 bases. The germline V gene has CDR1 MNHEY and CDR2 SVGAGI. CDR3 length: 15 amino acids. The CDR3 sequence is CASTLDSAGGNTIYF. DNA of the CDR3: TGTGCCAGCACCTTAGACTCGGCAGGGGGAAACACCATATATTTT.

The V gene is TRBV9, the J gene TRBJ1-4; the D gene is possibly TRBD1 (6 bases). The CDR3 sequence is 14 residues long. V lost 0 bases and J lost 7, with 10 bases in between. Germline-derived CDR1 and CDR2 are SGDLS and YYNGEE. Here the CDR3 reads CASSVGGGGEKLFF. The CDR3 DNA sequence: TGTGCCAGCAGCGTAGGAGGGGGTGGTGAAAAACTGTTTTTT.

The chain uses TRBV19 and TRBJ2-7; 8 nucleotides agree with TRBD1. The germline CDR1 and CDR2 sequences are LNHDA and SQIVND (reference sequence). This CDR3 comprises 13 residues. V was clipped by 5 bases and J by 5 bases; unmatched bases: 5. CDR3 loop: CASSPMDRDEQYF. DNA of the CDR3: TGTGCCAGTAGTCCAATGGACAGGGACGAGCAGTACTTC.

This rearrangement joins TRBV29-1 to TRBJ2-7; D is perhaps TRBD1 (6 bases). Germline lookup yields CDR1 SQVTM and CDR2 ANQGSEA. The CDR3 is 13 residues long. Trimming took off 4 bases at V and 3 bases at J, with 13 bases between the two ends. DNA for the CDR3: TGCAGCGTTGCGAGGGAACAGGGCTACGAGCAGTACTTC. Translation gives CSVAREQGYEQYF.

This rearrangement joins TRBV3-1 (or the pseudogene TRBV3-2) to TRBJ2-6; no clear D. The V and J ends lost 0 bases and 1 base respectively, with 13 bases between them. Germline assignment: CDR1 LGHDT and CDR2 YNNKEL (reference sequence). CDR3 length: 18 residues. In DNA form, the CDR3 reads TGTGCCAGCAGCCAAGATGCCCCGTGGCCTTCTGGGGCCAACGTCCTGACTTTC. Translating gives CASSQDAPWPSGANVLTF.

The chain links TRBV19 to TRBJ1-2, with no clear D. V was trimmed by 7 bases and J by 8 bases, leaving 23 bases between them. There are 15 residues in the CDR3. Germline loops: CDR1 LNHDA, CDR2 SQIVND (reference sequence). As DNA, the CDR3 is TGTGCCAGTACCTCTCAACTCGACAATGGCTGGGGCTACACCTTC. Translated, it gives CASTSQLDNGWGYTF.

The chain combines TRBV9 with TRBJ2-2, with D unclear. Per the germline V gene, CDR1 is SGDLS and CDR2 is YYNGEE. V shed 0 bases and J shed 7 bases, with 7 bases lying between them. This CDR3 is 13 amino acids long. The CDR3 loop is CASSVGRLGELFF. The CDR3 region has the DNA TGTGCCAGCAGCGTAGGAAGGCTCGGGGAGCTGTTTTTT.

This clone was picked up one time. This chain joins TRBV6-6 and TRBJ1-5; possibly TRBD1 for D (5 bases). Germline values: CDR1 MNHNY, CDR2 SVGAGI (reference sequence). The CDR3 has 15 amino acids. Trimming took 6 bases from V and 0 from J, leaving 12 bases between them. The DNA of the CDR3 is TGTGCCAGCAGCTGGGATGGGGCTAGCAATCAGCCCCAGCATTTT. Its protein is CASSWDGASNQPQHF.

V and J are TRBV4-1 and TRBJ2-3; 8 bases are shared with TRBD2. Germline V gene lookup returns CDR1 MGHRA and CDR2 YSYEKL. Trimming at V came to 8 bases and at J to 4 bases, leaving 8 bases not matched to a gene. The CDR3 is 14 residues long. The CDR3 DNA sequence: TGCGCCAGCGCGGACCGGGGGGGCCCAGATACGCAGTATTTT. It codes for CASADRGGPDTQYF.

J is TRBJ1-1 and V is TRBV3-1 (or the pseudogene TRBV3-2); D is perhaps TRBD1 (5 bases). Per the germline V gene, CDR1 is LGHDT and CDR2 is YNNKEL (reference sequence). V was cut by 4 bases and J by 0 bases, with 9 bases left in between. The CDR3 length is 14 residues. As DNA, the CDR3 is TGTGCCAGCAGCCGCGGCAGGGTGAACACTGAAGCTTTCTTT. Translated, it gives CASSRGRVNTEAFF.

This chain connects TRBV4-1 to TRBJ1-3, with TRBD1 as a possible D gene (5 bases). Germline V gene data show CDR1 as MGHRA and CDR2 as YSYEKL. The CDR3 loop spans 16 amino acids. Trimming left V 1 base short and J 0 bases short, with 10 bases between. CDR3 protein: CASSQARGASGNTIYF. CDR3 nucleotide sequence: TGCGCCAGCAGCCAAGCGAGGGGCGCCTCTGGAAACACCATATATTTT.

The chain couples TRBV30 to TRBJ1-6, with a weak D call TRBD1 (6 bases). V was clipped by 0 bases and J by 7 bases, with 13 bases between them. Germline V gene data show CDR1 as GTSNPN and CDR2 as SVGIG (reference sequence). This CDR3 spans 15 amino acids. CDR3 DNA sequence: TGTGCCTGGAGTGTAGGAGGGACAAAGAATTCACCCCTCCACTTT. Encoded protein: CAWSVGGTKNSPLHF. Using reference TRBV30 and TRBJ1-6 for the parts outside the CDR3, the full variable domain is SQTIHQWPATLVQPVGSPLSLECTVEGTSNPNLYWYRQAAGRGLQLLFYSVGIGQISSEVPQNLSASRPQDRQFILSSKKLLLSDSGFYLCAWSVGGTKNSPLHFGNGTRLTVT.

The chain couples TRBV6-5 to TRBJ2-3, with TRBD1 matching 9 bases. CDR3 length equals 15 residues. Germline CDR1 and CDR2: MNHEY and SVGAGI. V trimming: 11 bases; J trimming: 0 bases; junction bases outside the gene matches: 9. The CDR3 nucleotides are TGTGCCCACCGGGACAGGGTAAGGAGCACAGATACGCAGTATTTT. Translating it yields CAHRDRVRSTDTQYF.

The chain carries TRBV6-5 and TRBJ1-4; D is perhaps TRBD1 (5 bases). The CDR3 consists of 15 residues. CDR1 is MNHEY and CDR2 is SVGAGI in the germline V gene. The V gene lost 7 bases and the J gene lost 7 bases, with 19 bases spanning the gap. CDR3 sequence reads: CASTQGQGLSEKLFF. Written as DNA, the CDR3 is TGTGCCAGCACCCAAGGGCAGGGATTAAGTGAAAAACTGTTTTTT.

This chain connects TRBV18 to TRBJ2-7; 8 bases fit TRBD1. The germline V gene has CDR1 KGHSH and CDR2 LQKENI. CDR3 length: 15 amino acids. After removal of 6 bases from V and 5 bases from J, the junction contained 12 bases not matched to a gene. Here the CDR3 DNA reads TGTGCCAGCTCCCTGGGGCCGGGACAGGTGAACGAGCAGTACTTC. This sequence encodes CASSLGPGQVNEQYF. The complete variable domain, with remaining parts taken from reference TRBV18 and TRBJ2-7, reads NAGVMQNPRHLVRRRGQEARLRCSPMKGHSHVYWYRQLPEEGLKFMVYLQKENIIDESGMPKERFSAEFPKEGPSILRIQQVVRGDSAAYFCASSLGPGQVNEQYFGPGTRLTVT.

This sequence joins TRBV5-8 and TRBJ1-4; TRBD1 matches at 9 bases. Germline assignment: CDR1 SGHTS and CDR2 YDEGEE. J gave up 4 bases and V 4 bases, and 5 bases lay outside the gene matches. The CDR3 consists of 15 residues. The CDR3 reads CASSPMGQGNEKLFF. CDR3 DNA: TGTGCCAGCAGCCCGATGGGACAGGGTAATGAAAAACTGTTTTTT.

V and J are TRBV2 and TRBJ2-2; 12 bases match TRBD1. The CDR3 is 16 amino acids. Germline loops: CDR1 SNHLY, CDR2 FYNNEI. J lost 5 bases, V lost 7 bases, and 8 bases had no gene match. DNA of the CDR3: TGTGCCAGCACTTTCCCGGGACAGGGGGCAACCGGGGAGCTGTTTTTT. As protein: CASTFPGQGATGELFF.

This chain uses TRBV5-1 with TRBJ2-1; 7 nucleotides align to TRBD1. The J segment lost 4 bases and the V segment lost 5 bases, leaving 6 bases of the junction unmatched. The CDR3 covers 14 residues. Looked up from germline, CDR1 is SGHRS and CDR2 is YFSETQ. Here the CDR3 DNA reads TGCGCCAGCAGACAAGGACAGGCTTACAATGAGCAGTTCTTC. Translation gives CASRQGQAYNEQFF.

The V gene is TRBV6-6, the J gene TRBJ1-2; no reliable D call. Germline V gene lookup returns CDR1 MNHNY and CDR2 SVGAGI (reference sequence). The V end lost 7 bases, the J end lost 1 base, and 16 bases lay between the germline ends. The CDR3 is made up of 15 amino acids. As DNA, the CDR3 is TGTGCCAGCAAGAACAGTCAGTTTGGTAACTATGGCTACACCTTC. Translation gives CASKNSQFGNYGYTF.

The chain couples TRBV11-1 to TRBJ1-5; no clear D gene. This CDR3 is 13 amino acids long. Germline values: CDR1 SGHAT, CDR2 FQDESV (reference sequence). V was clipped by 1 base and J by 5 bases, with 6 bases between them. The DNA of the CDR3 is TGTGCCAGCAGCTTAGGTGAGCATCAGCCCCAGCATTTT. This sequence encodes CASSLGEHQPQHF.

The V call is TRBV6-5, the J call TRBJ1-6; the match to TRBD1 covers 9 bases. V dropped 4 bases and J dropped 7; count of bases not matched to a gene: 5. From germline, CDR1 is MNHEY and CDR2 SVGAGI. The length of the CDR3 is 15 residues. CDR3 in DNA: TGTGCCAGCAGTTTAGGACAGGGGCGGAATTCACCCCTCCACTTT. This translates into CASSLGQGRNSPLHF.

The rearrangement uses TRBV5-1 and TRBJ1-1; TRBD1 matches 9 bases. The V and J ends lost 0 bases and 5 bases, in that order; junction bases with no gene match: 11. The germline CDR1 and CDR2 sequences are SGHRS and YFSETQ. This CDR3 region has 17 residues. The chain's CDR3 is CASSLVRGQGVRTEAFF. The CDR3 DNA sequence: TGCGCCAGCAGCTTGGTTCGGGGACAGGGAGTACGAACTGAAGCTTTCTTT.

The rearrangement links TRBV12-3 or TRBV12-4 to TRBJ1-4, with 7 positions matching TRBD1. V lost 6 bases, J lost 8 bases, and 6 bases stayed unmatched. CDR3 length equals 13 residues. This CDR3 reads CASSTGVWEKLFF. The CDR3 bases are TGTGCCAGCAGCACAGGGGTTTGGGAAAAACTGTTTTTT.

This chain uses TRBV15 with TRBJ2-7, with D maybe TRBD2 (5 bases). This CDR3 is built from 14 residues. CDR1 and CDR2 (germline): LNHNV, YYDKDF (reference sequence). V lost 1 base and J lost 11, with 18 bases in between. DNA of the CDR3: TGTGCCACCAGCAGAGGATCCGGGAAGGGCCTCGAGTACTTC. Translating gives CATSRGSGKGLEYF.

The chain carries TRBV19 and TRBJ1-1; D is unclear. The CDR3 length is 14 residues. V was trimmed by 4 bases and J by 1 base, leaving 10 bases between them. Germline CDR1 LNHDA, CDR2 SQIVND (reference sequence). CDR3 sequence: CASSKAKGNTEAFF. CDR3 nucleotide sequence: TGTGCCAGTAGTAAGGCAAAAGGGAACACTGAAGCTTTCTTT.